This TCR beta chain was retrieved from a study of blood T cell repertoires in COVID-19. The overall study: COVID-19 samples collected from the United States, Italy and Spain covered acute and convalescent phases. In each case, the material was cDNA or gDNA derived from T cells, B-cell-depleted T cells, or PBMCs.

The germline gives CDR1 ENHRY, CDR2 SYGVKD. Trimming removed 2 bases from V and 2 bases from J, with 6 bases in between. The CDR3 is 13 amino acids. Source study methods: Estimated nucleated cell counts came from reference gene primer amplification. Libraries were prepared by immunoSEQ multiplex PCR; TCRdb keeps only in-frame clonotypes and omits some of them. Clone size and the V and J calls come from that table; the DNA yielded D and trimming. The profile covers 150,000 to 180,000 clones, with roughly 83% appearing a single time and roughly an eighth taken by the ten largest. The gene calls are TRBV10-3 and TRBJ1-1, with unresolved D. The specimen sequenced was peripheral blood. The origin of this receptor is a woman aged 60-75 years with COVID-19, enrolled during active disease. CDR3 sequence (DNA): TGTGCCATCAGTGAGGAGATAAACACTGAAGCTTTCTTT. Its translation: CAISEEINTEAFF.